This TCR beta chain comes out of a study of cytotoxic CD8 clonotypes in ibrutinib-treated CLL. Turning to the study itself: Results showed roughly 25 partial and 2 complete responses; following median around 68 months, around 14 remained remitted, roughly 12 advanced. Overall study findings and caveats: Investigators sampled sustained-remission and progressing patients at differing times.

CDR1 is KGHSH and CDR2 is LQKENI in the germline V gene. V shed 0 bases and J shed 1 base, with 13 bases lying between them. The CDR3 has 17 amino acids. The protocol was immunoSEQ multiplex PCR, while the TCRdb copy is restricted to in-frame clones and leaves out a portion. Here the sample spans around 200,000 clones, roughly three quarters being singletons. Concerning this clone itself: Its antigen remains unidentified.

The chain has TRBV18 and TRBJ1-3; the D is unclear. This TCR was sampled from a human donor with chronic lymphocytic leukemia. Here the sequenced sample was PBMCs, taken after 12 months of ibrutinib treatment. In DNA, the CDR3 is TGTGCCAGCTCACCACCGCACGGGCGGCGGTCTGGAAACACCATATATTTT. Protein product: CASSPPHGRRSGNTIYF.